The clone carrying this T cell receptor beta chain was seen only once. The data originate from a study of blood T cell repertoires in COVID-19. About the study: Acute and convalescent COVID-19 samples came from the United States, Italy and Spain. From T cells, B-cell-depleted T cells, or PBMCs came the material, which was cDNA or gDNA.

Germline-derived CDR1 and CDR2 are MNHNY and SVGAGI (reference sequence). This CDR3 spans 13 amino acids. V shed 6 bases and J shed 9 bases, with 12 bases lying between them. Original methodology: Amplification with reference gene primers provided the estimates of nucleated cell counts. The repertoire was sequenced with immunoSEQ multiplex PCR; TCRdb's copy has only in-frame clones and lacks some. The V and J calls and clone size are taken from that table; D and trimming were inferred from the DNA. The sample lists about 150,000 clones, around 81% occurring once. The material sequenced was peripheral blood. The TCR comes from a woman aged 40 to 50 with active or convalescent COVID-19. The chain couples TRBV6-6 to TRBJ1-6; D may be TRBD1 (6 bases). The CDR3 DNA reads as TGTGCCAGCAGACAGGGAAGCGGTTCACCCCTCCACTTT. Its translation is CASRQGSGSPLHF.